This T cell receptor beta chain came from a study of cytomegalovirus exposure and HLA in healthy donors. Germline V lookup: CDR1 MDHEN, CDR2 SYDVKM. The CDR3 has 14 residues. PCR primers comprised 60 Vbeta and 13 Jbeta primers. Authors' methods: Roughly 11 million of the roughly 77 million unique TCR beta chains counted in a later analysis were shared. Repertoires were generated with immunoSEQ multiplex PCR, while TCRdb's copy carries only in-frame clones and drops some. V, J and clone size reflect that table, while D and trimming were determined from the DNA. The sample shows 210,000 or so clones, over 65% of them seen only once. Turning to this clone: The germline gene is not matched at one end of the junction; a read error may be the cause.

The sequencing sample was made of PBMCs. This receptor was identified in a human donor in good health. The V gene is TRBV28, the J gene TRBJ2-2; D is uncertain. The CDR3 DNA reads TGTGCCAGCAGCTTATATACGAACACCGGGGAGCTGTTTTTT. Protein: CASSLYTNTGELFF.